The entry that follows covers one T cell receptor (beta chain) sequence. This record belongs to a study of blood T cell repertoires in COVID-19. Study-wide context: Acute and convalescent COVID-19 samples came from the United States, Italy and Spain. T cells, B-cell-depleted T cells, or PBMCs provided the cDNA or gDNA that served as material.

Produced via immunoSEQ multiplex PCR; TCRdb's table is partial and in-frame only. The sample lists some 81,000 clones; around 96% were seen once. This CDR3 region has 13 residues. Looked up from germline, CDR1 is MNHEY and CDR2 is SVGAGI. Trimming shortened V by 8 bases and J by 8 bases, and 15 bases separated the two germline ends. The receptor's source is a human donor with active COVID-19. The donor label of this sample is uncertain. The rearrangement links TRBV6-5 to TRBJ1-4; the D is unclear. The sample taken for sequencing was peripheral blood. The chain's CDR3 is CASRRTGREKLFF. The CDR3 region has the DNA TGTGCCAGCCGAAGAACGGGGAGAGAAAAACTGTTTTTT.